This T cell receptor (beta chain) was obtained from a study of blood T cell repertoires in COVID-19. Across the whole study: The origin of the acute and convalescent COVID-19 samples was the United States, Italy and Spain. T cells, B-cell-depleted T cells, or PBMCs provided the cDNA or gDNA that served as material.

The authors' processing: From reference gene primer amplification, estimates of nucleated cell counts were derived. The table came from immunoSEQ multiplex PCR; TCRdb's copy has only in-frame clones and leaves some out. From that table come the V and J calls and clone size; the DNA was used to work out D and trimming. Among tens of thousands of clones listed, over 70% were seen once. The CDR3 consists of 15 residues. CDR1 is KGHSH, CDR2 LQKENI, per germline. The J segment lost 2 bases and the V segment lost 3 bases, leaving 5 bases of the junction unmatched. The sequenced sample was peripheral blood. This TCR came from a man between 50 and 59 years old with active COVID-19. The rearrangement uses TRBV18 and TRBJ2-3; 7 nucleotides align to TRBD2. CDR3 sequence: CASSPKRGDTDTQYF. The CDR3 DNA reads as TGTGCCAGCTCACCGAAACGGGGGGACACAGATACGCAGTATTTT. Combining the CDR3 with reference TRBV18 and TRBJ2-3 gives the whole variable domain NAGVMQNPRHLVRRRGQEARLRCSPMKGHSHVYWYRQLPEEGLKFMVYLQKENIIDESGMPKERFSAEFPKEGPSILRIQQVVRGDSAAYFCASSPKRGDTDTQYFGPGTRLTVL.